These 15 T cell receptor beta chains were all obtained from the same sample, sequenced in a study of T cells after yellow fever vaccination. TCRdb reanalysed the 5' RACE reads using MiXCR and keeps one entry per CDR3 protein. The sample holds 300,000 to 350,000 distinct CDR3 sequences; approximately 4% are singletons and the top ten take 20% to 30%. Sequencing used PBMCs, obtained 5 days after the yellow fever booster vaccination. Source of these receptors: a man aged 18 to 30 who received the YFV17D yellow fever vaccine.

This clonotype came up many times. V usage is TRBV5-1 and J usage is TRBJ2-3, with D perhaps matching TRBD1 (6 bases). Germline CDR1 and CDR2: SGHRS and YFSETQ. The CDR3 has 13 residues. V was trimmed by 3 bases and J by 5 bases, leaving 10 bases between them. The CDR3 nucleotides are TGCGCCAGCAGCTCCCTGGACAGAGATACGCAGTATTTT. It codes for CASSSLDRDTQYF.

The gene calls are TRBV5-1 and TRBJ1-2; D gene uncertain. The V gene's germline CDR1 is SGHRS and CDR2 YFSETQ. The CDR3 runs 15 residues. Trimming left V 0 bases short and J 5 bases short, with 14 bases between. The DNA for the CDR3 is TGCGCCAGCAGCTTGGCCGAGGGCACCGAGTATGGCTACACCTTC. It specifies CASSLAEGTEYGYTF.

There are many counts of this clonotype. V and J are TRBV6-1 and TRBJ2-7; tentative D call: TRBD1 (6 bases). V gave up 6 bases and J gave up 3 bases, with 18 bases separating them. Germline assignment: CDR1 MNHNS and CDR2 SASEGT. The CDR3 totals 15 residues. The CDR3 region is CASRDLTGLGYEQYV. The CDR3 DNA sequence: TGTGCCAGCAGGGACCTCACAGGGCTGGGCTACGAGCAGTACGTC.

In this sample, this clonotype turned up many times. The V gene is TRBV20-1, the J gene TRBJ1-5; possibly TRBD1 for D (5 bases). The CDR3 has 15 residues. Germline V CDR1 and CDR2: DFQATT, SNEGSKA (reference sequence). Trimming left V 6 bases short and J 3 bases short, with 18 bases between. The CDR3 loop is CSANQTVGLNQPQHF. The DNA for the CDR3 is TGCAGTGCCAATCAGACAGTGGGCCTCAATCAGCCCCAGCATTTT.

The chain is built from TRBV12-3 or TRBV12-4 and TRBJ1-1; D might be TRBD1 (6 bases). This CDR3 has 13 residues. V lost 3 bases and J lost 11, with 16 bases in between. CDR3 nucleotides: TGTGCCAGCAGTTTCGAGGGACAACATGAGGCTTTCTTT. It specifies CASSFEGQHEAFF.

The chain employs TRBV10-2 and TRBJ2-7, with 11 positions matching TRBD2. The V segment lost 5 bases and the J segment 6 bases; nucleotides outside the gene matches: 3. The CDR3 extends over 13 amino acids. In germline, CDR1 is WSHSY, CDR2 SAAADI. The CDR3 region is CASSLTSGAEQYF. Here the CDR3 DNA reads TGCGCCAGCAGTCTGACTAGCGGGGCCGAGCAGTACTTC.

The chain recombines TRBV18 with TRBJ1-5; D remains unclear. V gave up 2 bases and J gave up 2 bases, with 13 bases separating them. Germline V gene data show CDR1 as KGHSH and CDR2 as LQKENI. The CDR3 covers 16 residues. The CDR3 protein is CASSPVASRRNQPQHF. The CDR3 DNA reads as TGTGCCAGCTCACCAGTTGCCAGCCGACGCAATCAGCCCCAGCATTTT.

This clonotype has ten or more counts. The V gene is TRBV12-2, the J gene TRBJ2-7; the table's D gene call, TRBD1, was not cross checked with the DNA. TRBV12-2 is a listed pseudogene. The CDR3 is 15 residues long. The CDR3 DNA reads TGTGCAAGTCGCTTAGTCGAGACAGGGCCTTACGAGCAGTACTTC. Residues: CASRLVETGPYEQYF.

V gene TRBV5-5 combines with J gene TRBJ1-5, with TRBD1 identical over 8 bases. CDR1 is SGHKS, CDR2 YYEKEE, per germline (reference sequence). The CDR3 contains 14 residues. J gave up 3 bases and V 4 bases, and 3 bases lay outside the gene matches. The CDR3 DNA follows: TGTGCCAGCAGCCGGGACAGGACCAATCAGCCCCAGCATTTT. Translating gives CASSRDRTNQPQHF. Combining the CDR3 with reference TRBV5-5 and TRBJ1-5 gives the whole variable domain DAGVTQSPTHLIKTRGQQVTLRCSPISGHKSVSWYQQVLGQGPQFIFQYYEKEERGRGNFPDRFSARQFPNYSSELNVNALLLGDSALYLCASSRDRTNQPQHFGDGTRLSIL.

The rearrangement links TRBV5-1 to TRBJ1-1; D gene unclear. Per germline, CDR1 SGHRS and CDR2 YFSETQ. This CDR3 is 11 amino acids long. Trimming removed 0 bases at V and 8 bases at J, with 5 bases between. CDR3 residues: CASSLEQEAFF. DNA of the CDR3: TGCGCCAGCAGCTTGGAACAGGAAGCTTTCTTT.

V is TRBV5-1 and J is TRBJ2-7, with 8 bases aligning to TRBD1. The germline gives CDR1 SGHRS, CDR2 YFSETQ. CDR3 length equals 14 residues. Unmatched junction bases numbered 5, after V lost 6 bases and J lost 0 bases. CDR3 region: CASMDRDSSYEQYF. CDR3 in DNA: TGCGCCAGCATGGACAGGGATAGCTCCTACGAGCAGTACTTC.

This clonotype was detected ten times or more. This chain's CDR3 is CASSLSPISYGYTF. CDR3 nucleotides: TGTGCCAGCAGTTTAAGTCCGATCTCCTATGGCTACACCTTC. The rearrangement joins TRBV12-3 or TRBV12-4 to TRBJ1-2; D remains ambiguous. The CDR3 contains 14 residues. The V and J ends lost 2 bases and 4 bases respectively, with 11 bases between them.

This clonotype came up a few times. CDR3 bases: TGCAGTGCTAGAGAGACCACCCAGCGACGACCCCTCCACTTT. Amino acids: CSARETTQRRPLHF. The rearrangement uses TRBV20-1 and TRBJ1-6; D gene unclear. The germline V and J ends were trimmed by 0 bases and 12 bases, with 15 bases remaining between them. This CDR3 is built from 14 residues. The germline gives CDR1 DFQATT, CDR2 SNEGSKA (reference sequence).

This clonotype was detected ten times or more. The chain combines TRBV18 with TRBJ1-4; D remains unclear. V lost 5 bases to trimming and J lost 0 bases, with 10 bases between them. From germline, CDR1 is KGHSH and CDR2 LQKENI. This CDR3 has 15 residues. The CDR3 loop reads CASSARVATNEKLFF. CDR3 coding DNA: TGTGCCAGCTCAGCCCGAGTTGCAACTAATGAAAAACTGTTTTTT.

This chain links TRBV7-2 with TRBJ1-2; 7 bases line up with TRBD1. This CDR3 is 14 amino acids long. Germline-derived CDR1 and CDR2 are SGHTA and FQGNSA. V lost 7 bases and J lost 8; bases outside the gene matches: 13. The CDR3 DNA follows: TGTGCCAGCAACCCCCACAGGGGCCTTCTCGGCTACACCTTC. This codes for CASNPHRGLLGYTF. The full variable domain, rest sourced from reference TRBV7-2 and TRBJ1-2, is GAGVSQSPSNKVTEKGKDVELRCDPISGHTALYWYRQSLGQGLEFLIYFQGNSAPDKSGLPSDRFSAERTGGSVSTLTIQRTQQEDSAVYLCASNPHRGLLGYTFGSGTRLTVV.